The source of this TCR beta chain is a study of blood T cell repertoires in COVID-19. Turning to the study itself: The cDNA or gDNA used as material had been derived from T cells, B-cell-depleted T cells, or PBMCs.

This clone was seen a single time. The ends lost 0 bases at V and 7 bases at J; junction bases unmatched: 6. This CDR3 spans 15 amino acids. Germline-derived CDR1 and CDR2 are SGDLS and YYNGEE. Original processing methods: The authors estimated nucleated cell counts from reference gene primer amplification. Repertoires were generated with immunoSEQ multiplex PCR, while TCRdb's copy carries only in-frame clones and drops some. V and J calls and clone size are copied from that table; D and trimming were computed from the DNA. This sample yields 150,000 to 200,000 clones, of which 85% are seen a single time; 3% to 3.5% belongs to the top ten.

The chain joins TRBV9 to TRBJ1-4; TRBD1 aligns across 7 bases. The origin of this receptor is a human donor with acute or convalescent COVID-19. The donor label of this sample is uncertain. The sample consisted of peripheral blood. This CDR3 reads CASSVARGTGEKLFF. The DNA for the CDR3 is TGTGCCAGCAGCGTAGCCAGGGGGACGGGTGAAAAACTGTTTTTT.